This T cell receptor (beta chain) was sequenced in a study of graft-versus-host responses after intestinal transplantation. About the research overall: In this cohort, recipients had multivisceral, liver-intestinal, or isolated intestinal transplants.

The method was immunoSEQ multiplex PCR; TCRdb's version includes in-frame clones alone and lacks a portion of them. The sample consists of approximately 99,000 clones, roughly 89% of them appearing once. V shed 5 bases and J 6 bases; nucleotides not matched to a gene: 5. This CDR3 has 14 amino acids. The germline V gene encodes CDR1 MNHEY and CDR2 SVGAGI. Worth noting for this clone: Its antigen is still unknown.

Regarding the study as a whole: Early post-transplant HvG declines tracked with peak circulating GvH clone levels.

The sample in question was unstimulated CD4+ T cells sorted from spleen or lymph node cells, obtained before transplant. This clonotype was sampled from a human donor who was the organ donor for an intestinal transplant. The gene calls are TRBV6-5 and TRBJ2-1, with 9 bases identical to TRBD1. CDR3 residues: CASSQNRGLNEQFF. The CDR3 bases are TGTGCCAGCAGTCAAAACAGGGGGCTCAATGAGCAGTTCTTC.